These 30 T cell receptor beta chains share one sample of origin, sequenced in a study of blood T cells in healthy people across ages. A second PCR of roughly 7 to 11 cycles used a sample-barcoded 5' primer and a J-beta primer mix. TCRdb reprocessed the 5' RACE reads via MiXCR and lists one record per CDR3 protein. The sample carries approximately 730,000 distinct CDR3 sequences, about 55% recorded once. The specimen sequenced was blood. All receptors come from a man older than 75 in good health.

Points on this clonotype: One end of the junction is discordant with germline, which a read error may explain. V gene TRBV4-2 combines with J gene TRBJ1-1; D not resolved. This CDR3 has 14 residues. From germline, CDR1 is LGHNA and CDR2 YNFKEQ. CDR3 region: CASGQDLGNTEAFF. DNA for the CDR3: TGTGCCAGCGGCCAAGATCTCGGAAACACTGAAGCTTTCTTT.

The sample holds a few counts of this clonotype. The rearrangement links TRBV7-2 to TRBJ1-1, with 9 nucleotides matching TRBD1. CDR3 length equals 16 residues. The V segment lost 5 bases and the J segment 5 bases; nucleotides outside the gene matches: 12. Per the germline V gene, CDR1 is SGHTA and CDR2 is FQGNSA. CDR3 region: CASSQKRGDRVTEAFF. The CDR3 DNA reads TGTGCCAGCAGCCAAAAGCGAGGGGACAGGGTTACTGAAGCTTTCTTT.

This clonotype was seen more than once but under ten times. The genes are TRBV12-3 or TRBV12-4 and TRBJ1-1; D gene unclear. The CDR3 sequence is 12 residues long. The V end lost 3 bases, the J end lost 6 bases, and 8 bases lay between the germline ends. The CDR3 here is CASSFNRPEAFF. The CDR3 coding sequence is TGTGCCAGCAGTTTTAACAGACCTGAAGCTTTCTTT.

The chain has TRBV27 and TRBJ2-1; TRBD2 aligns across 11 bases. TRBJ2-7 explains the end of the DNA better; the J call may be wrong. CDR3 length: 15 residues. The germline V gene encodes CDR1 MNHEY and CDR2 SMNVEV (reference sequence). Here the CDR3 reads CASSPRLAGTYEQYF. The DNA of the CDR3 is TGTGCCAGCAGTCCTAGACTAGCGGGAACCTACGAGCAGTACTTC.

The genes are TRBV25-1 and TRBJ2-3, with unresolved D. The germline gives CDR1 MGHDK, CDR2 SYGVNS. The germline V and J ends were trimmed by 6 bases and 14 bases, with 27 bases remaining between them. The length of the CDR3 is 15 residues. As DNA, the CDR3 is TGTGCCAGCAGGGGGTCCACGTCCCAATCCCATTACGCGTATTTT. Translated, it gives CASRGSTSQSHYAYF.

The rearrangement uses TRBV6-2 or TRBV6-3 and TRBJ2-2; D possibly corresponds to TRBD1 (5 bases). In germline, CDR1 is MNHEY, CDR2 SVGEGT. The CDR3 covers 13 residues. V was clipped by 7 bases and J by 6 bases, with 12 bases between them. The CDR3 here is CASTNGRAGELFF. As DNA, the CDR3 is TGTGCCAGCACGAACGGCAGGGCCGGGGAGCTGTTTTTT.

CDR3 DNA: TGTGCCACCAGTGATCCCAGAGGGGCTGGGGAAAAACTGTTTTTT. Translated: CATSDPRGAGEKLFF. This chain connects TRBV24-1 to TRBJ1-4; perhaps TRBD1 as D (5 bases). Germline V gives CDR1 KGHDR, CDR2 SFDVKD. V was shortened by 3 bases and J by 8 bases, with 15 bases between the two germline ends. This CDR3 comprises 15 residues.

The gene calls are TRBV7-9 and TRBJ2-3; 12 nucleotides line up with TRBD2. J lost 14 bases, V lost 5 bases, and 20 bases had no gene match. This CDR3 has 17 amino acids. In germline, CDR1 is SEHNR, CDR2 FQNEAQ (reference sequence). This CDR3 reads CASSQWLAGGKHRYAYF. DNA of the CDR3: TGTGCCAGCAGCCAATGGCTAGCGGGAGGGAAGCACAGATACGCGTATTTT.

The J gene is TRBJ2-3, the V gene TRBV11-3, with 8 bases lining up with TRBD2. Trimming cost V 5 bases and J 6 bases; bases outside gene matches: 13. Germline V gives CDR1 SGHNT, CDR2 YENEEA. The CDR3 is 16 residues long. In DNA, the CDR3 is TGTGCCAGCAGCCGGGGGGGTAGCGGGGTTGTGGATACGCAGTATTTT. Translating gives CASSRGGSGVVDTQYF.

In this sample, this clonotype turned up a few times. The chain employs TRBV20-1 and TRBJ1-5; no clear D. The CDR3 covers 12 residues. V shed 0 bases and J shed 5 bases, with 5 bases lying between them. CDR1 is DFQATT, CDR2 SNEGSKA, per germline (reference sequence). CDR3 sequence: CSAREGDQPQHF. The CDR3 nucleotides are TGCAGTGCTAGAGAAGGCGATCAGCCCCAGCATTTT.

This sequence joins TRBV7-2 and TRBJ2-1; 10 bases fit TRBD2. CDR3 length: 19 amino acids. Germline V gene data show CDR1 as SGHTA and CDR2 as FQGNSA. V lost 6 bases, J lost 0 bases, and 14 bases stayed unmatched. The DNA of the CDR3 is TGTGCCAGCAGTCCCCTTGGGCTAGCGGGAGTAAGCTCCTACAATGAGCAGTTCTTC. This encodes CASSPLGLAGVSSYNEQFF. The full variable domain, completed using reference TRBV7-2 and TRBJ2-1, is GAGVSQSPSNKVTEKGKDVELRCDPISGHTALYWYRQSLGQGLEFLIYFQGNSAPDKSGLPSDRFSAERTGGSVSTLTIQRTQQEDSAVYLCASSPLGLAGVSSYNEQFFGPGTRLTVL.

The chain links TRBV6-2 or TRBV6-3 to TRBJ1-5; D uncertain. The CDR3 runs 13 residues. Trimming took off 0 bases at V and 5 bases at J, with 5 bases between the two ends. Germline V CDR1 and CDR2: MNHEY, SVGEGT. The CDR3 region is CASSYSGYQPQHF. The CDR3 DNA sequence: TGTGCCAGCAGTTACTCGGGGTATCAGCCCCAGCATTTT.

This chain links TRBV12-3 or TRBV12-4 with TRBJ1-2; D is undetermined. The CDR3 has 13 residues. The V gene lost 2 bases and the J gene lost 4 bases, with 8 bases spanning the gap. The CDR3 here is CASSLNSGYGYTF. The CDR3 region has the DNA TGTGCCAGCAGTTTAAACAGCGGCTATGGCTACACCTTC.

The chain carries TRBV27 and TRBJ2-7; TRBD1 agrees at 8 bases. Germline CDR1 MNHEY, CDR2 SMNVEV (reference sequence). The junction had 5 bases not matched to a gene; V was cut back by 4 bases and J by 3 bases. The CDR3 runs 14 residues. In DNA form, the CDR3 reads TGTGCCAGCAGTTCCCCCAGGGGGCACTACGAGCAGTACTTC. It is translated as CASSSPRGHYEQYF.

This rearrangement joins TRBV25-1 to TRBJ2-5, with D perhaps TRBD1 (6 bases). This CDR3 contains 14 residues. Germline V gene data show CDR1 as MGHDK and CDR2 as SYGVNS. Trimming shortened V by 8 bases and J by 5 bases, and 18 bases separated the two germline ends. The CDR3 protein is CASGHQGFRETQYF. The CDR3 DNA sequence: TGTGCCAGCGGACATCAGGGGTTCAGGGAGACCCAGTACTTC.

The rearrangement links TRBV27 to TRBJ2-1, with D possibly matching TRBD1 (5 bases). V lost 5 bases and J lost 0, with 14 bases in between. CDR1 MNHEY and CDR2 SMNVEV come from the germline V gene (reference sequence). This CDR3 spans 16 amino acids. CDR3 DNA: TGTGCCAGCAGTCCCCAGGGATTTAGCTCCTACAATGAGCAGTTCTTC. It encodes CASSPQGFSSYNEQFF.

J is TRBJ2-3 and V is TRBV2; 8 nucleotides align to TRBD1. V gave up 9 bases and J gave up 4 bases; unmatched junction bases: 9. Germline CDR1 and CDR2: SNHLY and FYNNEI. The CDR3 is 14 residues long. CDR3 bases: TGTGCCAGTCAGGGGGCCGTGAAATCAGATACGCAGTATTTT. Translating it yields CASQGAVKSDTQYF.

The rearrangement links TRBV29-1 to TRBJ2-7; D unresolved. V lost 3 bases and J lost 6, with 12 bases in between. The CDR3 contains 12 residues. Germline CDR1 is SQVTM and CDR2 is ANQGSEA. CDR3 protein: CSVDDGAPEQYF. CDR3 DNA: TGCAGCGTTGACGACGGTGCGCCCGAGCAGTACTTC.

The V and J genes are TRBV6-5 and TRBJ1-1, with TRBD1 matching 7 bases. The CDR3 contains 15 residues. Germline V gene data show CDR1 as MNHEY and CDR2 as SVGAGI. Unmatched junction bases numbered 5, after V lost 2 bases and J lost 2 bases. CDR3: CASSYGYRGNTEAFF. CDR3 bases: TGTGCCAGCAGTTACGGTTACAGGGGTAACACTGAAGCTTTCTTT.

This clonotype has a handful of counts. The chain carries TRBV12-3 or TRBV12-4 and TRBJ2-7, with TRBD1 identical over 7 bases. The V gene end was trimmed by 7 bases and the J gene end by 3 bases; junction bases not matched to a gene: 9. CDR3 size: 14 residues. CDR3 protein: CASKPGQQNYEQYF. The CDR3 DNA reads as TGTGCCAGCAAACCGGGACAGCAGAACTACGAGCAGTACTTC.

This clonotype has a handful of counts. The chain carries TRBV29-1 and TRBJ2-7, with 9 bases aligning to TRBD2. J was trimmed by 5 bases and V by 6 bases; bases with no gene match: 14. Per the germline V gene, CDR1 is SQVTM and CDR2 is ANQGSEA. The CDR3 length is 15 residues. CDR3 nucleotides: TGCAGCGTCCCCAGCGGGAGGACCTGGGGCCACGAGCAGTACTTC. Translation: CSVPSGRTWGHEQYF.

The chain links TRBV7-3 to TRBJ2-7; tentatively, D is TRBD2 (5 bases). Germline V gene lookup returns CDR1 SGHTA and CDR2 FQGTGA. V was shortened by 5 bases and J by 4 bases, with 12 bases between the two germline ends. This CDR3 spans 13 amino acids. CDR3 loop: CASSPQSGYEQYF. In DNA form, the CDR3 reads TGTGCCAGCAGCCCGCAGTCGGGATACGAGCAGTACTTC.

J is TRBJ2-1 and V is TRBV29-1; TRBD1 agrees at 9 bases. The CDR3 has 16 amino acids. J was trimmed by 0 bases and V by 6 bases; bases with no gene match: 9. Germline lookup yields CDR1 SQVTM and CDR2 ANQGSEA. The CDR3 region has the DNA TGCAGCGTCGGGACAGGGCATGCTAGCTCCTACAATGAGCAGTTCTTC. Amino acid sequence: CSVGTGHASSYNEQFF.

The genes are TRBV29-1 and TRBJ1-2; D gene uncertain. V dropped 7 bases and J dropped 1 base, with 7 bases sitting between them. The V gene's germline CDR1 is SQVTM and CDR2 ANQGSEA. The CDR3 is 11 amino acids. The CDR3: CSAGSNYGYTF. The CDR3 nucleotides are TGCAGCGCCGGCAGTAACTATGGCTACACCTTC.

This chain joins TRBV7-9 and TRBJ2-1; 8 bases are a match to TRBD2. With V trimmed by 5 bases and J by 3 bases, 6 bases remained unmatched. This CDR3 contains 15 residues. Germline CDR1 reads SEHNR; CDR2 reads FQNEAQ (reference sequence). DNA for the CDR3: TGTGCCAGCAGCCCGGGACTAGGATACTACAATGAGCAGTTCTTC. It encodes CASSPGLGYYNEQFF. Full variable domain (outside the CDR3, taken from reference TRBV7-9 and TRBJ2-1): DTGVSQNPRHKITKRGQNVTFRCDPISEHNRLYWYRQTLGQGPEFLTYFQNEAQLEKSRLLSDRFSAERPKGSFSTLEIQRTEQGDSAMYLCASSPGLGYYNEQFFGPGTRLTVL.

This clonotype has just a few counts. The chain recombines TRBV6-2 or TRBV6-3 with TRBJ1-5, with a weak D call TRBD1 (6 bases). The ends were cut back, 7 bases at V and 6 bases at J, with 13 bases in the middle. CDR3 size: 13 residues. In germline, CDR1 is MNHEY, CDR2 SVGEGT. CDR3 amino acids: CASTGDRSQPQHF. CDR3 DNA sequence: TGTGCCAGCACCGGAGACAGGTCTCAGCCCCAGCATTTT.

The chain carries TRBV6-6 and TRBJ1-1; possible D gene TRBD1, 5 bases. The CDR3 sequence is 16 residues long. V dropped 6 bases and J dropped 0 bases, with 17 bases sitting between them. CDR1 is MNHNY, CDR2 SVGAGI, per germline (reference sequence). Here the CDR3 DNA reads TGTGCCAGCAGCCCACAGAGGGGCGGGATGAACACTGAAGCTTTCTTT. Translating it yields CASSPQRGGMNTEAFF.

The chain has TRBV5-1 and TRBJ2-7; the D is unclear. CDR1 and CDR2 (germline): SGHRS, YFSETQ. V was pared by 5 bases and J by 0 bases, with 15 bases between. The CDR3 sequence is 15 residues long. CDR3 region: CASRPAESSSYEQYF. The CDR3 nucleotides read TGCGCCAGCAGACCGGCAGAGAGTAGCTCCTACGAGCAGTACTTC.

The chain joins TRBV6-5 to TRBJ2-7; D is uncertain. This CDR3 region has 19 residues. Trimming shortened V by 0 bases and J by 2 bases, and 23 bases separated the two germline ends. The V gene's germline CDR1 is MNHEY and CDR2 SVGAGI. The CDR3 spells CASSYSAFSTRQIPYEQYF. The CDR3 DNA is TGTGCCAGCAGTTACTCGGCCTTCTCCACGAGGCAGATCCCCTACGAGCAGTACTTC.

Worth noting for this clonotype: Its ends do not fully match the called genes, so a read error is possible. The CDR3, as DNA: TGTGCCACCAGTGATCCGAAAATCTTCTCCTACAATGGGCAGTTCTTC. Its protein product is CATSDPKIFSYNGQFF. This rearrangement joins TRBV24-1 to TRBJ2-1, with D unclear. The germline V gene encodes CDR1 KGHDR and CDR2 SFDVKD. This CDR3 spans 16 amino acids.